The clone carrying this T cell receptor beta chain was detected only a few times. The antigen remains undetermined. The method was immunoSEQ multiplex PCR; TCRdb's version includes in-frame clones alone and lacks a portion of them. The table records roughly 180,000 clones, about 87% of them present only once. The entry originates in a study of T cell responses to AZD1222 COVID-19 vaccine. Study-level results: Repertoires were sampled only after the peak T cell response. Baseline seropositivity occurred in only 5 to 7 AZD1222 recipients. Vaccination with two AZD1222 doses was followed by a rise in Spike-specific TCR breadth and depth. Most donors were white British and more were female, and clonal diversity was possibly underestimated.

The material sequenced was peripheral blood, taken on day 0 of MenACWY control vaccination. This clonotype was obtained from an adult in good health.

CDR3 sequence: CATEPTVHYGYTF. CDR3 coding DNA: TGTGCCACTGAACCGACAGTTCACTATGGCTACACCTTC. This chain links TRBV28 with TRBJ1-2, with D possibly matching TRBD1 (5 bases). The CDR3 covers 13 residues. Deletions cut 10 bases from V and 3 bases from J, with 15 bases between. The germline gives CDR1 MDHEN, CDR2 SYDVKM.